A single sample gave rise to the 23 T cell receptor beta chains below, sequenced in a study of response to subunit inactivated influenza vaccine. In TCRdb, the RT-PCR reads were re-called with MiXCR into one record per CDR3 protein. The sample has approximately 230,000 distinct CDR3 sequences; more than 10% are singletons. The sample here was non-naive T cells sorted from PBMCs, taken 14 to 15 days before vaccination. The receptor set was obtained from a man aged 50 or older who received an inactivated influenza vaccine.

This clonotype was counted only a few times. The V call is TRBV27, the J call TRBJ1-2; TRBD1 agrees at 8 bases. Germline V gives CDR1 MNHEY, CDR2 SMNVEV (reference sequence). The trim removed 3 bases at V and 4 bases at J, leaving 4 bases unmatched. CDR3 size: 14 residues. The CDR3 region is CASSFRGRGYGYTF. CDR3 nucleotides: TGTGCCAGCAGTTTCAGGGGGCGAGGCTATGGCTACACCTTC.

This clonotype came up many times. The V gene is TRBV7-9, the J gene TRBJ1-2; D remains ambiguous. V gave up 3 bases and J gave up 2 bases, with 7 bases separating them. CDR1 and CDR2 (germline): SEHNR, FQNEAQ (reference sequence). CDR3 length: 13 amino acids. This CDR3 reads CASSLTENYGYTF. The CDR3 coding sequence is TGTGCCAGCAGCTTGACGGAAAACTATGGCTACACCTTC. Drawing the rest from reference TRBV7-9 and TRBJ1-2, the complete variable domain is DTGVSQNPRHKITKRGQNVTFRCDPISEHNRLYWYRQTLGQGPEFLTYFQNEAQLEKSRLLSDRFSAERPKGSFSTLEIQRTEQGDSAMYLCASSLTENYGYTFGSGTRLTVV.

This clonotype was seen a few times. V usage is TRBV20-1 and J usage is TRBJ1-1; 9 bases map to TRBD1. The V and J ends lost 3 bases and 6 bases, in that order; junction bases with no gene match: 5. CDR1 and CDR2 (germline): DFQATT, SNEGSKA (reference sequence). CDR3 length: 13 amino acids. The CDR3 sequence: CSASGQGNAEAFF. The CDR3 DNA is TGCAGTGCTAGTGGACAGGGGAATGCTGAAGCTTTCTTT.

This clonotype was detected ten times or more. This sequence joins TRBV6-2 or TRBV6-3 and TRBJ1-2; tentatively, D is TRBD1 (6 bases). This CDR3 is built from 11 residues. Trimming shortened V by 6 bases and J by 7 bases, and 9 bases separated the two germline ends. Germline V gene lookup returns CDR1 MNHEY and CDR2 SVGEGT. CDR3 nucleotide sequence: TGTGCCAGCAGGACAGGCATTGGCTACACCTTC. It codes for CASRTGIGYTF.

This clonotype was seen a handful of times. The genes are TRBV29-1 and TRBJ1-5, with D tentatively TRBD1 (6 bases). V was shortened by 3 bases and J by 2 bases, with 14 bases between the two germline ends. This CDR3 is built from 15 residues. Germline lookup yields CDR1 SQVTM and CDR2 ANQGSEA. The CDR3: CSVEIGGSGNQPQHF. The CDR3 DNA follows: TGCAGCGTTGAGATCGGGGGCTCGGGCAATCAGCCCCAGCATTTT. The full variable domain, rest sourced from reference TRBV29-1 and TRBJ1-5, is SAVISQKPSRDICQRGTSLTIQCQVDSQVTMMFWYRQQPGQSLTLIATANQGSEATYESGFVIDKFPISRPNLTFSTLTVSNMSPEDSSIYLCSVEIGGSGNQPQHFGDGTRLSIL.

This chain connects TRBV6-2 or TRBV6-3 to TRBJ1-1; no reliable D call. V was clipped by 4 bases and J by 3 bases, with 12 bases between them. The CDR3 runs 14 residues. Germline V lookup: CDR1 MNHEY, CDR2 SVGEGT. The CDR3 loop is CASSSSGAYTEAFF. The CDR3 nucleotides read TGTGCCAGCAGTTCGTCAGGAGCTTACACTGAAGCTTTCTTT.

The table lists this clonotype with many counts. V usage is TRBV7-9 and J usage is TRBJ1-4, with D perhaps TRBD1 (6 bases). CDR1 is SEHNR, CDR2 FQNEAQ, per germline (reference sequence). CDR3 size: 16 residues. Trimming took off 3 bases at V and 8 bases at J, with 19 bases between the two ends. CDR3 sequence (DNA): TGTGCCAGCAGCTTGACAGGCCTAGGCCAAGGGGAAAAACTGTTTTTT. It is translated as CASSLTGLGQGEKLFF.

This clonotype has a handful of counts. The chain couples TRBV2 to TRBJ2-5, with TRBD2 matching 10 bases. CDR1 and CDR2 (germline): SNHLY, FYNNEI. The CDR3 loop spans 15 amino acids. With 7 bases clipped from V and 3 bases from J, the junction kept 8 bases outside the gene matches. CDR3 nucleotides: TGTGCCAGCAAGGTTCTAGCGGGGGCAAAAGAGACCCAGTACTTC. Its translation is CASKVLAGAKETQYF.

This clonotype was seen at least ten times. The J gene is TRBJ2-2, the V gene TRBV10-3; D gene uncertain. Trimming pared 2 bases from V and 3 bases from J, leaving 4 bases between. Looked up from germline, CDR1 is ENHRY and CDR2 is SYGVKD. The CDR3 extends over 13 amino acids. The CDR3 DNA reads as TGTGCCATCAGTGAGGCGGACACCGGGGAGCTGTTTTTT. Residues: CAISEADTGELFF.

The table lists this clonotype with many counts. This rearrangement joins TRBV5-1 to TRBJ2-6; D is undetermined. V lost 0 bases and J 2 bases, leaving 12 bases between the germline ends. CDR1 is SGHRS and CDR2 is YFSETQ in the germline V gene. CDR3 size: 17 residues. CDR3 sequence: CASSLVPLSPGANVLTF. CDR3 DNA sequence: TGCGCCAGCAGCTTGGTGCCGCTAAGCCCTGGGGCCAACGTCCTGACTTTC.

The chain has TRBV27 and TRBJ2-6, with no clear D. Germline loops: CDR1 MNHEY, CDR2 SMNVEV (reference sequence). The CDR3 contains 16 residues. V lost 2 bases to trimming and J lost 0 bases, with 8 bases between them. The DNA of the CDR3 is TGTGCCAGCAGTTTAGTGACTTTCTCTGGGGCCAACGTCCTGACTTTC. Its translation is CASSLVTFSGANVLTF.

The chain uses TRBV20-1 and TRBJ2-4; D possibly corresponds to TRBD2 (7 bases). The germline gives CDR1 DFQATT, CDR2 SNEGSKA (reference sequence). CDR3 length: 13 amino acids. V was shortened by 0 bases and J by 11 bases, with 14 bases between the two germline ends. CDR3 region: CSARDPSGGLQYF. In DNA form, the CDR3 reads TGCAGTGCTAGAGATCCTTCGGGGGGCCTTCAGTACTTC.

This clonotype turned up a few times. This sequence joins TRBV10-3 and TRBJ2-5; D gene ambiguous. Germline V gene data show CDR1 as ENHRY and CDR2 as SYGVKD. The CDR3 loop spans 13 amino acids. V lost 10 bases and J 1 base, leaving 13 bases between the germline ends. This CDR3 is CATEAAVQETQYF. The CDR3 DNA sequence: TGTGCCACCGAGGCGGCAGTCCAAGAGACCCAGTACTTC.

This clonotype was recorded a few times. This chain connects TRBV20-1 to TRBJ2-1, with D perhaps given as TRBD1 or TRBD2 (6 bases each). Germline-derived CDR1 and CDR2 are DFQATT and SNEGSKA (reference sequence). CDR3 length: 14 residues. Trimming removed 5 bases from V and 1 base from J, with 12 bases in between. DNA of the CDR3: TGCAGTGCTCCCCGGGGGCAATCCTACAATGAGCAGTTCTTC. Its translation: CSAPRGQSYNEQFF.

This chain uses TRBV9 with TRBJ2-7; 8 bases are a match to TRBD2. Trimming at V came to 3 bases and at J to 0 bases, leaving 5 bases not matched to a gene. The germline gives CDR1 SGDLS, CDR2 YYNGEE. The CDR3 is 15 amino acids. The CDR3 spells CASSAPGLASYEQYF. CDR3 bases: TGTGCCAGCAGCGCCCCTGGACTAGCCTCCTACGAGCAGTACTTC.

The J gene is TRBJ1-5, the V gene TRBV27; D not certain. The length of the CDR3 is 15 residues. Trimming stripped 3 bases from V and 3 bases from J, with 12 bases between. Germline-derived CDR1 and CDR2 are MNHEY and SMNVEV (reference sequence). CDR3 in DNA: TGTGCCAGCAGTTTCACGTATAGCGACAATCAGCCCCAGCATTTT. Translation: CASSFTYSDNQPQHF.

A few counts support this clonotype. CDR3 sequence reads: CATSRERLAEETQYF. The CDR3 DNA reads TGTGCCACCAGCAGAGAGCGACTAGCGGAAGAGACCCAGTACTTC. The rearrangement links TRBV15 to TRBJ2-5, with 9 bases lining up with TRBD2. Unmatched junction bases numbered 2, after V lost 0 bases and J lost 3 bases. Per germline, CDR1 LNHNV and CDR2 YYDKDF (reference sequence). This CDR3 has 15 residues.

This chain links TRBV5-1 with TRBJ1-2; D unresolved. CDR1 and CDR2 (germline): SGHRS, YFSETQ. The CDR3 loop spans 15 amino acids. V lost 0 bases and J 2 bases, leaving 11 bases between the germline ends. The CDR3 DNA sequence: TGCGCCAGCAGCTTGGGCAGGATGGGCAACTATGGCTACACCTTC. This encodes CASSLGRMGNYGYTF.

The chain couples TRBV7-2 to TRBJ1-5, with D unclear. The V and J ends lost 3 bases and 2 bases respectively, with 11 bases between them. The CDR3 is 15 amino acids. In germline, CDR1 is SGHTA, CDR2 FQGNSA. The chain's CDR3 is CASSLGGGRNQPQHF. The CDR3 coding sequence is TGTGCCAGCAGCTTGGGCGGCGGGCGCAATCAGCCCCAGCATTTT.

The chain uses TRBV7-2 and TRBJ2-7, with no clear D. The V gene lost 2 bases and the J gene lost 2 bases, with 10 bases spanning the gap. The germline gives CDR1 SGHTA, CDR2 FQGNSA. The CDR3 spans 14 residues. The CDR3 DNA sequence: TGTGCCAGCAGCTTAATTCTAGACGCCTACGAGCAGTACTTC. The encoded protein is CASSLILDAYEQYF.

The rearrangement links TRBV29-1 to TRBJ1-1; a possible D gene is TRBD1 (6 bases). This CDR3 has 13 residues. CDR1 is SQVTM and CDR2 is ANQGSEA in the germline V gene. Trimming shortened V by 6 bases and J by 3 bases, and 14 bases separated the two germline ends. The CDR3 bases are TGCAGCGTGGTAAAGGGGGGGGACACTGAAGCTTTCTTT. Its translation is CSVVKGGDTEAFF.

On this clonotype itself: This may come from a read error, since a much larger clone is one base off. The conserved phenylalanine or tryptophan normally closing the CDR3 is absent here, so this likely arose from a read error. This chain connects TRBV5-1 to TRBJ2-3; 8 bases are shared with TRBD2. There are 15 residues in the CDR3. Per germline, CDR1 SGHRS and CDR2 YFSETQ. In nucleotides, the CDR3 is TGCGCCAGCAGCTTGACGAGCGGGAGCATAGATACGCAGTATTTA. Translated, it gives CASSLTSGSIDTQYL.

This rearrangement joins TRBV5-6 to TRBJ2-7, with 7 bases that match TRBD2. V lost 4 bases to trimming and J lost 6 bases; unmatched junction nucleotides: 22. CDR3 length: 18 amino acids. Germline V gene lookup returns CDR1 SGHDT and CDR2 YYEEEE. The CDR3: CASSPPIGSGLRTFEQYF. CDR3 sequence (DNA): TGTGCCAGCAGCCCTCCGATTGGTAGCGGGCTACGTACTTTCGAGCAGTACTTC.